This T cell receptor (beta chain) originates from a study of shared clonotypes between healthy human individuals. Details on this clone: Its matching antigen is unknown.

The donors, healthy adults who were HIV-negative, had experienced no recent acute infections or vaccinations. Adults of Caucasian background living in Nashville, Tennessee made up all donors. The study's findings and limits: Naive subsets generally had larger estimated richness than memory subsets.

Assay runs were performed at deep level. The data were produced by immunoSEQ multiplex PCR, yet TCRdb's version contains in-frame clones alone and is incomplete. The sample lists some 650,000 clones, around 97% occurring once. The CDR3 is made up of 16 amino acids. V lost 2 bases and J lost 3, with 17 bases in between. Looked up from germline, CDR1 is KGHSH and CDR2 is LQKENI. This clonotype was obtained from a woman aged 30 to 39 in good health. Material for sequencing was naive CD4+ T cells sorted from blood. Regarding subset: CD45RA+ positively selected. This chain connects TRBV18 to TRBJ2-7; perhaps TRBD2 as D (7 bases). The chain's CDR3 is CASSPLRRGPNYEQYF. The CDR3 bases are TGTGCCAGCTCACCATTAAGGCGGGGGCCCAACTACGAGCAGTACTTC.